This T cell receptor beta chain stems from a study of blood T cell repertoires in COVID-19. Across the study: Samples representing acute and convalescent COVID-19 were sourced from the United States, Italy and Spain. T cells, B-cell-depleted T cells, or PBMCs supplied cDNA or gDNA.

Per the authors' pipeline: Amplification of reference gene primers was used by the study to estimate nucleated cell counts. TCRdb's copy holds only in-frame clones and misses some; the assay was immunoSEQ multiplex PCR. V, J and clone size reflect that table, while D and trimming were determined from the DNA. Altogether about 120,000 clones are present, 87% being singletons, with the ten largest covering 7.7%. Germline V CDR1 and CDR2: SGHRS, YFSETQ. Trimming took 4 bases from V and 6 from J, leaving 9 bases between them. This CDR3 is built from 12 residues. The specimen was peripheral blood. The chain uses TRBV5-1 and TRBJ2-3; no firm D call. The receptor's source is a human donor in a cohort sampled during active COVID-19. The CDR3 nucleotides read TGCGCCAGCAGCGAGATGATGGATACGCAGTATTTT. Translating it yields CASSEMMDTQYF.